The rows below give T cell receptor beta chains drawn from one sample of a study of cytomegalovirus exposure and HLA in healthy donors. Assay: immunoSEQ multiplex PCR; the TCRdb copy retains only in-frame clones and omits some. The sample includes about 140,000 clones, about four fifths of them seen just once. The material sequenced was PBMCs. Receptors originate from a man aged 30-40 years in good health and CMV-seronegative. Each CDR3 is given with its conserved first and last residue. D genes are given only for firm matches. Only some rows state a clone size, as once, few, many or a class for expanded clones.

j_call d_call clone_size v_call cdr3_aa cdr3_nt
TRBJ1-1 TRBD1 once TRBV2 CASSEWGQGEAFF TGTGCCAGCAGTGAATGGGGACAGGGTGAAGCTTTCTTT
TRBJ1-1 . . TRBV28 CASNFGVRTEAFF TGTGCCAGCAATTTCGGGGTTAGGACTGAAGCTTTCTTT
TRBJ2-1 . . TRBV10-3 CAISESRDNEQFF TGTGCCATCAGTGAGTCGAGGGACAATGAGCAGTTCTTC
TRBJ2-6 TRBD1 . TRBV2 CASINWGQKSGANVLTF TGTGCCAGCATTAACTGGGGACAGAAGTCTGGGGCCAACGTCCTGACTTTC
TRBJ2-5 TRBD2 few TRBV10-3 CAIGPGLAEETQYF TGTGCCATCGGGCCGGGACTAGCTGAAGAGACCCAGTACTTC
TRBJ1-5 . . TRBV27 CASSQGRESNQPQHF TGTGCCAGCTCCCAGGGGAGGGAGAGCAATCAGCCCCAGCATTTT
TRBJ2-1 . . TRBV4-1 CASSQERGSSNHEQFF TGCGCCAGCAGCCAAGAGCGGGGTTCGAGCAACCATGAGCAGTTCTTC
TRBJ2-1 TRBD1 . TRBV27 CATADRAYNEQFF TGTGCCACCGCGGACAGGGCCTACAATGAGCAGTTCTTC
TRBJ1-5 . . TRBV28 CASSFPGPGGQPQHF TGTGCCAGCAGTTTCCCCGGCCCGGGGGGGCAGCCCCAGCATTTT
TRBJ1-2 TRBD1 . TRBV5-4 CASSEGQGGLYGYTF TGTGCCAGCAGCGAAGGACAGGGAGGTTTGTATGGCTACACCTTC
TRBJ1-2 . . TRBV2 CASSDSQGYGYTF TGTGCCAGCAGTGACAGCCAGGGATATGGCTACACCTTC
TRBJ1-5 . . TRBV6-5 CASSYGLNQPQHF TGTGCCAGCAGTTACGGCCTCAATCAGCCCCAGCATTTT
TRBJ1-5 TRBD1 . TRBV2 CASDRAGQGSGMGGQPQHF TGTGCCAGCGATAGGGCGGGACAGGGCTCGGGGATGGGCGGGCAGCCCCAGCATTTT
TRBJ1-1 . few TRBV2 CATALAPNTEAFF TGTGCCACAGCATTAGCCCCGAACACTGAAGCTTTCTTT